This T cell receptor (beta chain) was recorded in a study of post-analysis software for immune sequencing data. Regarding the study as a whole: Same-batch preparations were strongly co-clustered by F measure. Elevated frequency relative to controls characterized four or five TRBV segments in patients, TRBV5-6, TRBV5-1 and TRBV20-1 among them.

This clonotype was counted between two and nine times. What it binds is unknown. V was cut by 0 bases and J by 3 bases, with 11 bases left in between. The CDR3 extends over 15 amino acids. Germline CDR1 SGDLS, CDR2 YYNGEE. cDNA libraries of TCR beta carried unique molecular identifiers. TCRdb reprocessed the PCR reads with MiXCR, giving one entry per CDR3 protein. The sample lists some 450,000 distinct CDR3 sequences; over 35% were seen once. Input material: blood. The source is a girl aged 10-17 years with multiple sclerosis. The chain recombines TRBV9 with TRBJ2-3; D ambiguous. CDR3 sequence (DNA): TGTGCCAGCAGCGTAGCCGGCAGTGGAACAGATACGCAGTATTTT. Translation: CASSVAGSGTDTQYF. Full variable domain (rest looked up from reference TRBV9 and TRBJ2-3): DSGVTQTPKHLITATGQRVTLRCSPRSGDLSVYWYQQSLDQGLQFLIQYYNGEERAKGNILERFSAQQFPDLHSELNLSSLELGDSALYFCASSVAGSGTDTQYFGPGTRLTVL.